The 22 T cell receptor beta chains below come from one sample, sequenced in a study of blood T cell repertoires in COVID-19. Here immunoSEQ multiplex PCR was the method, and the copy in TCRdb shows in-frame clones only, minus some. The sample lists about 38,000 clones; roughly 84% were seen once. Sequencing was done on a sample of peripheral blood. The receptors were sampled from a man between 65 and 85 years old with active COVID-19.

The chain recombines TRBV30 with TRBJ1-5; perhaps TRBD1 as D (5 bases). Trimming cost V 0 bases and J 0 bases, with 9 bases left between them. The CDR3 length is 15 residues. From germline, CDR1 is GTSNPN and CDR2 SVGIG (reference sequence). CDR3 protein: CAWSVGVASNQPQHF. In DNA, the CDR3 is TGTGCCTGGAGTGTAGGGGTGGCTAGCAATCAGCCCCAGCATTTT.

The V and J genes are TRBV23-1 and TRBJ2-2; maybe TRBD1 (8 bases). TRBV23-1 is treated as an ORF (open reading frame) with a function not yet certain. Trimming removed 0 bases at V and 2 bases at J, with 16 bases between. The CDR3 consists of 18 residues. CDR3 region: CASSQSSQGGLNTGELFF. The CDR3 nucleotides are TGCGCCAGCAGTCAATCGTCACAGGGGGGGCTCAACACCGGGGAGCTGTTTTTT.

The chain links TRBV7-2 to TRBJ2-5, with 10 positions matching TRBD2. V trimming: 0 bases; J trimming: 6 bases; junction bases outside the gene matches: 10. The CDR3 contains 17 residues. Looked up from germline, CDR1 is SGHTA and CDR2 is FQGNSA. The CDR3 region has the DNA TGTGCCAGCAGCTTAGCGCAGAGCGGGGGGGCCGGTAAGACCCAGTACTTC. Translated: CASSLAQSGGAGKTQYF.

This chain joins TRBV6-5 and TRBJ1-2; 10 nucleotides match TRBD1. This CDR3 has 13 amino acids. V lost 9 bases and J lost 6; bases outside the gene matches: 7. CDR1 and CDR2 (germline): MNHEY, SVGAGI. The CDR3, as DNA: TGTGCCAGTAATATCGGGACAGGGGATGGCTACACCTTC. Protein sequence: CASNIGTGDGYTF.

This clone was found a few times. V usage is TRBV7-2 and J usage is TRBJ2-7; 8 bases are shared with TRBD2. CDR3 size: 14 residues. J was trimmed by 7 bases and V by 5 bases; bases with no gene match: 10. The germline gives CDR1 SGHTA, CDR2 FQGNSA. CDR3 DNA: TGTGCCAGCAGCCGGGGGGGGACCTACATGGAGCAGTACTTC. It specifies CASSRGGTYMEQYF.

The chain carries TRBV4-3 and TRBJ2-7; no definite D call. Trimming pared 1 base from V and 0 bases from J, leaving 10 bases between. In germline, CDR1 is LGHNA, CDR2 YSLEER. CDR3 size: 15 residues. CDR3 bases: TGCGCCAGCAGCCAAGGTCCTAACCTCTCCTACGAGCAGTACTTC. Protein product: CASSQGPNLSYEQYF.

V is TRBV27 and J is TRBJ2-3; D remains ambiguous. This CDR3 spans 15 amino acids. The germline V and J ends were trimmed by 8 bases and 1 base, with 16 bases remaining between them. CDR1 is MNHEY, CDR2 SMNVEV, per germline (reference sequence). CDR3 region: CASRIYGAGTDTQYF. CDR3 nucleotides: TGTGCCAGCCGGATCTATGGAGCTGGCACAGATACGCAGTATTTT.

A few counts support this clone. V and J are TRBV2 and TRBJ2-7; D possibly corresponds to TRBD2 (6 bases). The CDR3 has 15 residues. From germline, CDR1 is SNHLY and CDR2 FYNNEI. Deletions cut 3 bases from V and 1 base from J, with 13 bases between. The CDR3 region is CASSEFRGSSYEQYF. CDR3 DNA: TGTGCCAGCAGTGAGTTTCGGGGGTCTTCCTACGAGCAGTACTTC.

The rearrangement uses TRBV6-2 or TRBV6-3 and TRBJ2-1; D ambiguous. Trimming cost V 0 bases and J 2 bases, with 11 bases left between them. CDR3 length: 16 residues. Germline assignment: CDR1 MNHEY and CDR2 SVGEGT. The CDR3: CASSYSDWIPYNEQFF. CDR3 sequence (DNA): TGTGCCAGCAGTTACTCCGACTGGATCCCCTACAATGAGCAGTTCTTC.

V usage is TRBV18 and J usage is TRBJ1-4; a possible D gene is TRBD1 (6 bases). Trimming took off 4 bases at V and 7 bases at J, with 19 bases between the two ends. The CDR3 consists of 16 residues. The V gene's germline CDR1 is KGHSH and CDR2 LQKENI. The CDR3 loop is CASSLTIGTYGEKLFF. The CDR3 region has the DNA TGTGCCAGCTCACTCACGATCGGGACATATGGTGAAAAACTGTTTTTT.

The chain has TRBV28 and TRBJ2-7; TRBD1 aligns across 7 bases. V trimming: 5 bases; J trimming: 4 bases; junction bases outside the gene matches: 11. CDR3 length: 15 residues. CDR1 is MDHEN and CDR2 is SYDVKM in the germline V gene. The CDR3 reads CASSPYRDRNYEQYF. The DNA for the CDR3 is TGTGCCAGCAGTCCCTACCGGGACAGAAATTACGAGCAGTACTTC. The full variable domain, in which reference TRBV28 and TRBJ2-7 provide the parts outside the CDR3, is DVKVTQSSRYLVKRTGEKVFLECVQDMDHENMFWYRQDPGLGLRLIYFSYDVKMKEKGDIPEGYSVSREKKERFSLILESASTNQTSMYLCASSPYRDRNYEQYFGPGTRLTVT.

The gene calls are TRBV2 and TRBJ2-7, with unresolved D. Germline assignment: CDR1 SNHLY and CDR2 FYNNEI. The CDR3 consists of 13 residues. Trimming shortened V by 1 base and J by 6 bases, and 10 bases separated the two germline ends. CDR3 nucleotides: TGTGCCAGCAGTGAAGGAGGAAGGCGCGAGCAGTACTTC. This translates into CASSEGGRREQYF.

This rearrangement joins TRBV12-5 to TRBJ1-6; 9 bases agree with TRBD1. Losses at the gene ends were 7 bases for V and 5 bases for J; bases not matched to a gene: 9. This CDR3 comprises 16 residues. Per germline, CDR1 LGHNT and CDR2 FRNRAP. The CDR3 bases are TGTGCTAGTGAACCGGGACAGGGAGTCCATAATTCACCCCTCCACTTT. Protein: CASEPGQGVHNSPLHF.

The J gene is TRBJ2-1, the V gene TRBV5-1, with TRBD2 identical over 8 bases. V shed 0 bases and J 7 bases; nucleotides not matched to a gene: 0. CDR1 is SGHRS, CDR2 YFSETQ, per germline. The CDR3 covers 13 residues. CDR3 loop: CASSLASGNEQFF. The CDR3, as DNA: TGCGCCAGCAGCTTGGCTAGCGGGAATGAGCAGTTCTTC. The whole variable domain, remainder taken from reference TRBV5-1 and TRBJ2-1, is KAGVTQTPRYLIKTRGQQVTLSCSPISGHRSVSWYQQTPGQGLQFLFEYFSETQRNKGNFPGRFSGRQFSNSRSEMNVSTLELGDSALYLCASSLASGNEQFFGPGTRLTVL.

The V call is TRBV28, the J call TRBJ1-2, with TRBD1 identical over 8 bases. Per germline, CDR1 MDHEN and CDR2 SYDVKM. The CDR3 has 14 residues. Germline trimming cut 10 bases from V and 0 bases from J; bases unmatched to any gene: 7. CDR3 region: CATLGTGANYGYTF. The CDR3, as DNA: TGTGCCACCCTCGGGACAGGCGCTAACTATGGCTACACCTTC.

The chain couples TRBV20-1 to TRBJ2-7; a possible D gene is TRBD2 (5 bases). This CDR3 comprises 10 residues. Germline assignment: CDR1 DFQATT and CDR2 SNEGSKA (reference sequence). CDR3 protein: CSAAGNEQYF. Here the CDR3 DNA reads TGCAGCGCCGCGGGTAACGAGCAGTACTTC.

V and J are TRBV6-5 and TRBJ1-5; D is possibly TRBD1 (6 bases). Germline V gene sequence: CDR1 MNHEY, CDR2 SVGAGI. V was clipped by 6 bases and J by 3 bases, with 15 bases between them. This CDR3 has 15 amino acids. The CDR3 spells CASRTTGLTNQPQHF. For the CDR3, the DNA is TGTGCCAGCAGAACGACAGGATTGACCAATCAGCCCCAGCATTTT.

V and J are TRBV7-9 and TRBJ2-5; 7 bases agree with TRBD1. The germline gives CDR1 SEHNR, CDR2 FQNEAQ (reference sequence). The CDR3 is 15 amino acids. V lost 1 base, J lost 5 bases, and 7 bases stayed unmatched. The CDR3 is CASSLDLGGWETQYF. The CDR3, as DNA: TGTGCCAGCAGCTTAGATTTAGGGGGCTGGGAGACCCAGTACTTC.

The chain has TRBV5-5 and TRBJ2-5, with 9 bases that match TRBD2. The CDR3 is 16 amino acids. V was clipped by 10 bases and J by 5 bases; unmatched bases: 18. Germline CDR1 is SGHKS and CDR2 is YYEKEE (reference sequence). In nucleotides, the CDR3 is TGTGCCCCCCGCGGGGCGGGTCGCGGGGGGGAGGAGACCCAGTACTTC. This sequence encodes CAPRGAGRGGEETQYF.

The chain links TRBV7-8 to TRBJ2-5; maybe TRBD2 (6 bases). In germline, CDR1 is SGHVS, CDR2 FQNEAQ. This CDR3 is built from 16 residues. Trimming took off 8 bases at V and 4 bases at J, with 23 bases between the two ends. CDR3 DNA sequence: TGTGCCAGCCGTCCGGCGGGAAATTTCTATGGAGAGACCCAGTACTTC. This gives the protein CASRPAGNFYGETQYF.

The CDR3 DNA is TGTGCCAGCAGTTTAGCCGGGGGCACTGAAGCTTTCTTT. This gives the protein CASSLAGGTEAFF. The chain joins TRBV12-3 or TRBV12-4 to TRBJ1-1; maybe TRBD1 (5 bases). V was trimmed by 0 bases and J by 4 bases, leaving 6 bases between them. The CDR3 spans 13 residues.

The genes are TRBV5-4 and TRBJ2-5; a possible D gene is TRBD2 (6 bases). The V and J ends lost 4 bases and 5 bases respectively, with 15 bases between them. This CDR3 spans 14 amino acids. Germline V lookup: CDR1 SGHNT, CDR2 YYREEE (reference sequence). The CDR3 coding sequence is TGTGCCAGCAGCCCTACAGCGGGTCAGGAGACCCAGTACTTC. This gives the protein CASSPTAGQETQYF.